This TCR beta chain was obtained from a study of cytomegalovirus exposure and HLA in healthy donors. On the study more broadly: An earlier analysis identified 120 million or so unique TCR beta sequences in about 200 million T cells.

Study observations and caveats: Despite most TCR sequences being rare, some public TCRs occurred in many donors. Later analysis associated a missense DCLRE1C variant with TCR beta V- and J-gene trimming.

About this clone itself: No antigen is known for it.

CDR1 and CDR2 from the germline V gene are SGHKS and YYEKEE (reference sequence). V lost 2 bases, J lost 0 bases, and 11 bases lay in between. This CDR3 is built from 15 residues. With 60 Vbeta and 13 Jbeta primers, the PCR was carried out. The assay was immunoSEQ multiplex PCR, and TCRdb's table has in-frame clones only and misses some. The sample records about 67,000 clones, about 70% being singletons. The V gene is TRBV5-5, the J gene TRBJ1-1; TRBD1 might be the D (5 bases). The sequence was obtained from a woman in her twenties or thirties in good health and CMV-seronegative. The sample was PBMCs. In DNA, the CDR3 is TGTGCCAGCAGCTTAAGGGACTGGGTGAACACTGAAGCTTTCTTT. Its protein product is CASSLRDWVNTEAFF.